These T cell receptor beta chains were read from a single sample in a study of beta chain features in type 1 diabetes. Profiled with immunoSEQ multiplex PCR; TCRdb holds only in-frame clones, not every one. This table has about 340,000 clones, less than 9.5% appearing once. The material sequenced was central memory CD4+ T cells from blood. The receptor source for this set is a woman younger than 30 in good health. Both conserved end residues are part of each CDR3. The order of the fields is clone size, D gene, V gene, J gene, CDR3 protein, CDR3 DNA. The D gene is left open where the match is weak. Not every row has a clone size; where given, it reads once, few, many or a size class.

clone_size: NA; d_call: NA; v_call: TRBV27; j_call: TRBJ2-2; cdr3_aa: CASSFRQNVNTGELFF; cdr3_nt: TGTGCCAGCAGTTTTCGGCAGAACGTGAACACCGGGGAGCTGTTTTTT
clone_size: many; d_call: NA; v_call: TRBV11-2; j_call: TRBJ1-4; cdr3_aa: CASSYGHGNEKLFF; cdr3_nt: TGTGCCAGCAGCTATGGACACGGGAATGAAAAACTGTTTTTT
clone_size: few; d_call: TRBD1; v_call: TRBV7-9; j_call: TRBJ1-2; cdr3_aa: CASSLQGDNYGYTF; cdr3_nt: TGTGCCAGCAGCTTACAGGGGGATAACTATGGCTACACCTTC
clone_size: few; d_call: TRBD2; v_call: TRBV5-4; j_call: TRBJ2-1; cdr3_aa: CASSFPTSGLSYNEQFF; cdr3_nt: TGTGCCAGCAGCTTCCCGACTAGCGGGTTGTCCTACAATGAGCAGTTCTTC
clone_size: NA; d_call: NA; v_call: TRBV27; j_call: TRBJ1-1; cdr3_aa: CASSQRGRNTEAFF; cdr3_nt: TGTGCCAGCAGCCAAAGGGGACGGAACACTGAAGCTTTCTTT
clone_size: few; d_call: TRBD2; v_call: TRBV29-1; j_call: TRBJ2-2; cdr3_aa: CSVEGGASGSGELFF; cdr3_nt: TGCAGCGTTGAAGGGGGGGCTAGCGGGTCCGGGGAGCTGTTTTTT
clone_size: few; d_call: TRBD2; v_call: TRBV5-4; j_call: TRBJ2-7; cdr3_aa: CASSVGLAGVYEQYF; cdr3_nt: TGTGCCAGCAGCGTGGGACTAGCGGGAGTGTACGAGCAGTACTTC
clone_size: NA; d_call: TRBD1; v_call: TRBV7-9; j_call: TRBJ2-5; cdr3_aa: CASSQMTGGRQETQYF; cdr3_nt: TGTGCCAGCAGTCAAATGACAGGGGGTCGGCAAGAGACCCAGTACTTC
clone_size: few; d_call: NA; v_call: TRBV28; j_call: TRBJ2-3; cdr3_aa: CASSPPATDTQYF; cdr3_nt: TGTGCCAGCTCCCCCCCAGCCACAGATACGCAGTATTTT
clone_size: NA; d_call: NA; v_call: TRBV4-3; j_call: TRBJ2-6; cdr3_aa: CASSQVSTSGANVLTF; cdr3_nt: TGCGCCAGCAGCCAAGTTTCCACCTCTGGGGCCAACGTCCTGACTTTC
clone_size: NA; d_call: NA; v_call: TRBV4-2; j_call: TRBJ2-1; cdr3_aa: CASSQAIWTRGNAGSSYNEQFF; cdr3_nt: TGTGCCAGCAGCCAAGCTATCTGGACTAGGGGGAACGCGGGGAGCTCCTACAATGAGCAGTTCTTC
clone_size: few; d_call: NA; v_call: TRBV5-4; j_call: TRBJ2-3; cdr3_aa: CASSAPGAGSDTQYF; cdr3_nt: TGTGCCAGCAGCGCACCGGGGGCCGGTTCAGATACGCAGTATTTT
clone_size: few; d_call: NA; v_call: TRBV28; j_call: TRBJ1-5; cdr3_aa: CASSLTHRAQPQHF; cdr3_nt: TGTGCCAGCAGTTTGACCCACAGGGCGCAGCCCCAGCATTTT
clone_size: few; d_call: TRBD1; v_call: TRBV9; j_call: TRBJ2-7; cdr3_aa: CASSLTGGNSYEQYF; cdr3_nt: TGTGCCAGCAGTTTAACAGGGGGCAATTCCTACGAGCAGTACTTC
clone_size: many; d_call: NA; v_call: TRBV12-5; j_call: TRBJ2-1; cdr3_aa: CASGLETAGNEQFF; cdr3_nt: TGTGCTAGTGGTTTGGAAACGGCCGGCAATGAGCAGTTCTTC
clone_size: few; d_call: TRBD1; v_call: TRBV7-9; j_call: TRBJ1-2; cdr3_aa: CASSSGQGTRYGYTF; cdr3_nt: TGTGCCAGCAGCTCGGGACAGGGTACGCGTTATGGCTACACCTTC
clone_size: few; d_call: TRBD2; v_call: TRBV7-9; j_call: TRBJ2-7; cdr3_aa: CAGGRAGVYEQYF; cdr3_nt: TGTGCCGGTGGCCGGGCGGGAGTCTACGAGCAGTACTTC
clone_size: NA; d_call: TRBD2; v_call: TRBV5-4; j_call: TRBJ2-1; cdr3_aa: CASSLLSGVEDEQFF; cdr3_nt: TGTGCCAGCAGCTTGCTTAGCGGGGTCGAGGATGAGCAGTTCTTC
clone_size: few; d_call: TRBD1; v_call: TRBV6-5; j_call: TRBJ2-7; cdr3_aa: CASSDRGYEQYF; cdr3_nt: TGTGCCAGCAGTGACAGGGGCTACGAGCAGTACTTC
clone_size: many; d_call: TRBD1; v_call: TRBV5-1; j_call: TRBJ1-5; cdr3_aa: CASSPGTGTNQPQHF; cdr3_nt: TGCGCCAGCAGCCCAGGGACAGGGACGAACCAGCCCCAGCATTTT
clone_size: NA; d_call: TRBD2; v_call: TRBV15; j_call: TRBJ2-7; cdr3_aa: CATSRGLSPGLAGGNGEQYF; cdr3_nt: TGTGCCACCAGCAGAGGGCTCTCCCCGGGACTAGCGGGAGGCAATGGAGAGCAGTACTTC
clone_size: few; d_call: NA; v_call: TRBV28; j_call: TRBJ1-4; cdr3_aa: CASMAEKLFF; cdr3_nt: TGTGCCAGCATGGCTGAAAAACTGTTTTTT
clone_size: few; d_call: TRBD2; v_call: TRBV19; j_call: TRBJ2-5; cdr3_aa: CASSTSSGRARDF; cdr3_nt: TGTGCCAGTAGTACCAGTAGCGGGAGGGCTCGCGACTTC
clone_size: few; d_call: NA; v_call: TRBV6-5; j_call: TRBJ2-3; cdr3_aa: CASSYWGVPTDTQYF; cdr3_nt: TGTGCCAGCAGTTACTGGGGAGTCCCCACAGATACGCAGTATTTT
clone_size: NA; d_call: NA; v_call: TRBV27; j_call: TRBJ1-2; cdr3_aa: CASRAGFGYGYTF; cdr3_nt: TGTGCCAGCAGGGCAGGGTTCGGTTATGGCTACACCTTC
clone_size: NA; d_call: NA; v_call: TRBV10-3; j_call: TRBJ1-2; cdr3_aa: CAISDGGQNYGYTF; cdr3_nt: TGTGCCATCAGTGACGGGGGTCAGAACTATGGCTACACCTTC
clone_size: once; d_call: TRBD1; v_call: TRBV7-2; j_call: TRBJ2-3; cdr3_aa: CAIKDRAHTDTQYF; cdr3_nt: TGTGCCATAAAGGACAGGGCCCACACAGATACGCAGTATTTT
clone_size: few; d_call: TRBD2; v_call: TRBV2; j_call: TRBJ2-5; cdr3_aa: CASNRREQETQYF; cdr3_nt: TGTGCCAGCAACCGGCGGGAGCAAGAGACCCAGTACTTC
clone_size: few; d_call: NA; v_call: TRBV5-1; j_call: TRBJ2-2; cdr3_aa: CASSLLSSPGELFF; cdr3_nt: TGCGCCAGCAGCTTGTTATCTAGCCCCGGGGAGCTGTTTTTT
clone_size: many; d_call: NA; v_call: TRBV19; j_call: TRBJ2-1; cdr3_aa: CASSITRTLYNEQFF; cdr3_nt: TGTGCCAGTAGTATAACTCGGACACTCTACAATGAGCAGTTCTTC
clone_size: few; d_call: TRBD1; v_call: TRBV7-3; j_call: TRBJ2-5; cdr3_aa: CASSLGTGGTLQETQYF; cdr3_nt: TGTGCCAGCAGCTTAGGGACAGGGGGTACACTCCAAGAGACCCAGTACTTC
clone_size: few; d_call: NA; v_call: TRBV27; j_call: TRBJ1-1; cdr3_aa: CASSLSLQHTEAFF; cdr3_nt: TGTGCCAGCAGTTTATCCCTGCAACACACTGAAGCTTTCTTT
clone_size: few; d_call: NA; v_call: TRBV5-6; j_call: TRBJ2-7; cdr3_aa: CASSFSHLGRYEQYF; cdr3_nt: TGTGCCAGCAGCTTTAGTCATCTGGGGAGATACGAGCAGTACTTC
clone_size: NA; d_call: TRBD1; v_call: TRBV19; j_call: TRBJ2-1; cdr3_aa: CASKHRGAIPNEQFF; cdr3_nt: TGTGCCAGTAAACACAGGGGCGCCATCCCGAATGAGCAGTTCTTC
clone_size: few; d_call: NA; v_call: TRBV10-3; j_call: TRBJ1-2; cdr3_aa: CAISETVGQGYGYTF; cdr3_nt: TGTGCCATCAGTGAGACTGTGGGACAAGGCTATGGCTACACCTTC
clone_size: few; d_call: NA; v_call: TRBV10-3; j_call: TRBJ2-7; cdr3_aa: CAISAGDLLSYEQYF; cdr3_nt: TGTGCCATCAGCGCAGGGGACCTCTTGTCTTACGAGCAGTACTTC
clone_size: NA; d_call: NA; v_call: TRBV10-3; j_call: TRBJ1-4; cdr3_aa: CAISLGPATNEKLFF; cdr3_nt: TGTGCCATCAGTCTGGGACCGGCTACTAATGAAAAACTGTTTTTT
clone_size: NA; d_call: TRBD2; v_call: TRBV9; j_call: TRBJ2-4; cdr3_aa: CASSPREGGTLKNIQYF; cdr3_nt: TGTGCCAGCAGCCCCCGGGAGGGGGGAACCCTGAAAAACATTCAGTACTTC
clone_size: NA; d_call: NA; v_call: TRBV7-9; j_call: TRBJ2-3; cdr3_aa: CASSFAGVADTQYF; cdr3_nt: TGTGCCAGCAGCTTTGCGGGCGTAGCAGATACGCAGTATTTT
clone_size: few; d_call: TRBD2; v_call: TRBV2; j_call: TRBJ2-2; cdr3_aa: CASNRGGLAGRPGELFF; cdr3_nt: TGTGCCAGCAACCGAGGGGGACTAGCGGGAAGGCCCGGGGAGCTGTTTTTT
clone_size: NA; d_call: NA; v_call: TRBV5-4; j_call: TRBJ1-4; cdr3_aa: CASSQAGHNEKLFF; cdr3_nt: TGTGCCAGCAGCCAAGCCGGTCATAATGAAAAACTGTTTTTT
clone_size: few; d_call: NA; v_call: TRBV20-1; j_call: TRBJ1-2; cdr3_aa: CSAFRDYGYTF; cdr3_nt: TGCAGTGCTTTCAGGGACTATGGCTACACCTTC
clone_size: NA; d_call: TRBD2; v_call: TRBV5-1; j_call: TRBJ2-1; cdr3_aa: CASEEWGAGGVNEQFF; cdr3_nt: TGCGCCAGCGAGGAATGGGGAGCGGGAGGTGTAAATGAGCAGTTCTTC
clone_size: NA; d_call: TRBD1; v_call: TRBV5-4; j_call: TRBJ1-1; cdr3_aa: CASRAGGLVTEAFF; cdr3_nt: TGTGCCAGTCGGGCAGGGGGCTTGGTCACTGAAGCTTTCTTT
clone_size: few; d_call: TRBD1; v_call: TRBV19; j_call: TRBJ2-1; cdr3_aa: CASSAWTGGLNEQFF; cdr3_nt: TGTGCCAGTAGTGCCTGGACAGGGGGCTTGAATGAGCAGTTCTTC
clone_size: NA; d_call: TRBD2; v_call: TRBV5-1; j_call: TRBJ2-5; cdr3_aa: CASSVGGTSRRGGETQYF; cdr3_nt: TGCGCCAGCAGCGTTGGGGGGACTAGCCGGAGGGGTGGAGAGACCCAGTACTTC
clone_size: NA; d_call: TRBD1; v_call: TRBV2; j_call: TRBJ2-7; cdr3_aa: CASIGTGFTYEQYF; cdr3_nt: TGTGCCAGCATTGGGACAGGGTTCACCTACGAGCAGTACTTC
clone_size: many; d_call: TRBD2; v_call: TRBV7-2; j_call: TRBJ2-7; cdr3_aa: CASSVSGSQAYEQYF; cdr3_nt: TGTGCCAGCAGCGTTAGCGGGAGTCAGGCCTACGAGCAGTACTTC
clone_size: few; d_call: TRBD1; v_call: TRBV5-1; j_call: TRBJ2-5; cdr3_aa: CASSVTGTGLETQYF; cdr3_nt: TGCGCCAGCAGCGTGACCGGGACAGGGTTAGAGACCCAGTACTTC
clone_size: NA; d_call: NA; v_call: TRBV19; j_call: TRBJ1-1; cdr3_aa: CASSPWMNTEAFF; cdr3_nt: TGTGCCAGTAGTCCCTGGATGAACACTGAAGCTTTCTTT